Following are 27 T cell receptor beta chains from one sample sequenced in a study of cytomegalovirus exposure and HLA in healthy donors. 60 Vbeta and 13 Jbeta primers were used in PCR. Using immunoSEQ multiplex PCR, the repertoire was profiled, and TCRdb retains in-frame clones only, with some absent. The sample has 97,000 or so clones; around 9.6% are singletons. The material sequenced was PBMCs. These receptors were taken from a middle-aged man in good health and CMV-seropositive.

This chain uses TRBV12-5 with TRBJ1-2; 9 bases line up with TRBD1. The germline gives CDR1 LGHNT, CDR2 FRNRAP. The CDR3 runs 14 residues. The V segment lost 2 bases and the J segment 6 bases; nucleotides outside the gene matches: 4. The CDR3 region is CASGLSGQGHGYTF. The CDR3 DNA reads TGTGCTAGTGGTTTGTCGGGACAGGGCCATGGCTACACCTTC.

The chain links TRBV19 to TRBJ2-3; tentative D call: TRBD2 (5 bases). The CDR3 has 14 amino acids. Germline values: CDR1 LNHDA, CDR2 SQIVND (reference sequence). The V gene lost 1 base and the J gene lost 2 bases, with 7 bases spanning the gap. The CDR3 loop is CASSIGGATDTQYF. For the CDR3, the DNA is TGTGCCAGTAGTATAGGGGGAGCCACAGATACGCAGTATTTT.

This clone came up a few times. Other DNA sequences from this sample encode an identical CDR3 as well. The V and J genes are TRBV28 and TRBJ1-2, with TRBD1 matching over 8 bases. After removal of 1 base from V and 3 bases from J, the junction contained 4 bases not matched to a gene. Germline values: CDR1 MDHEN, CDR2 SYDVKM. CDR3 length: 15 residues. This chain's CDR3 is CASSLSGGRDYGYTF. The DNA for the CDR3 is TGTGCCAGCAGTTTATCAGGGGGCAGGGACTATGGCTACACCTTC.

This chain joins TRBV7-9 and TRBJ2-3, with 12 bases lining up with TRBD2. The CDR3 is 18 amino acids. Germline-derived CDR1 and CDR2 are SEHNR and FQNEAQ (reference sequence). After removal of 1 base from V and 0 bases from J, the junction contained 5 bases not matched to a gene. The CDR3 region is CASSLVGTSGSSTDTQYF. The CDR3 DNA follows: TGTGCCAGCAGCTTAGTGGGGACTAGCGGGTCTAGCACAGATACGCAGTATTTT.

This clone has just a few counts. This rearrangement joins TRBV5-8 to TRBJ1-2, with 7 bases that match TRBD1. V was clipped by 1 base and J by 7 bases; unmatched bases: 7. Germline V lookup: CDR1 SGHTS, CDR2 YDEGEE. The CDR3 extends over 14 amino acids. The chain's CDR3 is CASSLLGGSVGYTF. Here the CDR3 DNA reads TGTGCCAGCAGCTTGCTAGGGGGCAGCGTTGGCTACACCTTC. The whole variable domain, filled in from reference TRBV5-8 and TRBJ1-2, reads EAGVTQSPTHLIKTRGQQATLRCSPISGHTSVYWYQQALGLGLQFLLWYDEGEERNRGNFPPRFSGRQFPNYSSELNVNALELEDSALYLCASSLLGGSVGYTFGSGTRLTVV.

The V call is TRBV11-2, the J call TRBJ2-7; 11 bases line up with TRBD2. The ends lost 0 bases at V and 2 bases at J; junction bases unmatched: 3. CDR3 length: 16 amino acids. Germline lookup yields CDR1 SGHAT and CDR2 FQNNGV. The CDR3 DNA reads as TGTGCCAGCAGCTTAGATTTACTAGCGGGGGCCTACGAGCAGTACTTC. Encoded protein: CASSLDLLAGAYEQYF. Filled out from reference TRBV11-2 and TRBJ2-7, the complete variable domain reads EAGVAQSPRYKIIEKRQSVAFWCNPISGHATLYWYQQILGQGPKLLIQFQNNGVVDDSQLPKDRFSAERLKGVDSTLKIQPAKLEDSAVYLCASSLDLLAGAYEQYFGPGTRLTVT.

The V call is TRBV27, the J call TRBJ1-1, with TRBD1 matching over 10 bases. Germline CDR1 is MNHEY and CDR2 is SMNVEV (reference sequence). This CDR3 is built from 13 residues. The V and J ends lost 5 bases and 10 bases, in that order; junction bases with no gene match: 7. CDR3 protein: CASSPTGGGGAFF. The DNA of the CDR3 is TGTGCCAGCAGTCCGACAGGGGGCGGTGGAGCTTTCTTT.

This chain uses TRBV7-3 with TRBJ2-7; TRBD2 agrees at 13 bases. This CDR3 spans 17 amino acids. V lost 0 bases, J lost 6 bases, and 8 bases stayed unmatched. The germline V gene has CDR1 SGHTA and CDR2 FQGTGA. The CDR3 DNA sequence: TGTGCCAGCAGCTTAACGAGGCCAGGACTAGCGGGAGCCGAGCAGTACTTC. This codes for CASSLTRPGLAGAEQYF.

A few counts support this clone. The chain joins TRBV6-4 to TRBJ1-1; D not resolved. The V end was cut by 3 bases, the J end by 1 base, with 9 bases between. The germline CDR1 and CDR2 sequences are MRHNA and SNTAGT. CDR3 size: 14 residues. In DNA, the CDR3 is TGTGCCAGCAGTGATTTTAGCAAGAACACTGAAGCTTTCTTT. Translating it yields CASSDFSKNTEAFF.

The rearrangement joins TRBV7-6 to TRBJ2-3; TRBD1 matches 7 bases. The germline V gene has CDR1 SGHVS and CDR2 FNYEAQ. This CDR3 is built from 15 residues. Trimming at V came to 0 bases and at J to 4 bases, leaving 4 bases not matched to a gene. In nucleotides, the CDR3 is TGTGCCAGCAGCTTAGCCTACAGGGGTGCAGATACGCAGTATTTT. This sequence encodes CASSLAYRGADTQYF.

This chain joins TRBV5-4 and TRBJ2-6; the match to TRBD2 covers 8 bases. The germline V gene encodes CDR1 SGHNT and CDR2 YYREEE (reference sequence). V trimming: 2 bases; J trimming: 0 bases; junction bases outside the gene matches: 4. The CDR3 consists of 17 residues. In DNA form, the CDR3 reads TGTGCCAGCAGCTTCGGCGGGAGGAGCTCTGGGGCCAACGTCCTGACTTTC. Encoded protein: CASSFGGRSSGANVLTF. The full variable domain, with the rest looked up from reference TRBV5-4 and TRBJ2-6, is ETGVTQSPTHLIKTRGQQVTLRCSSQSGHNTVSWYQQALGQGPQFIFQYYREEENGRGNFPPRFSGLQFPNYSSELNVNALELDDSALYLCASSFGGRSSGANVLTFGAGSRLTVL.

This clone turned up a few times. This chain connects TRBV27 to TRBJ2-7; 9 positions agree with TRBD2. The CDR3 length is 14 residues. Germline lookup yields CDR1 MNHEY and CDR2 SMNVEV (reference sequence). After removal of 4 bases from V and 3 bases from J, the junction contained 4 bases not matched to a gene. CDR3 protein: CASSWSSGNYEQYF. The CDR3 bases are TGTGCCAGCAGTTGGTCTAGCGGGAACTACGAGCAGTACTTC.

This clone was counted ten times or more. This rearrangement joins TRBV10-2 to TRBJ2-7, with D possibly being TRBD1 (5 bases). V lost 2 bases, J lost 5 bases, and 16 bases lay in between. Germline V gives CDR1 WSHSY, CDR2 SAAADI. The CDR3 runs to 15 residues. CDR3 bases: TGCGCCAGCAGTGAGAGGGGCGGCTGGGTCGACGAGCAGTACTTC. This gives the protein CASSERGGWVDEQYF.

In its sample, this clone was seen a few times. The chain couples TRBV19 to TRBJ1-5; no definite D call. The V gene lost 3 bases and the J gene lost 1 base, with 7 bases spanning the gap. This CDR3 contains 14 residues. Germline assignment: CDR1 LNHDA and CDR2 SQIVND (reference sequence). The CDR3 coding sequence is TGTGCCAGTAGTATCGTTTCCAGCAATCAGCCCCAGCATTTT. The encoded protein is CASSIVSSNQPQHF.

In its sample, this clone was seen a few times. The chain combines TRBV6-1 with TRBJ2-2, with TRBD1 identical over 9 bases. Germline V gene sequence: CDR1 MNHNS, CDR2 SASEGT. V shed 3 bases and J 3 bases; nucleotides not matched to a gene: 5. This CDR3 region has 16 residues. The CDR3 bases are TGTGCCAGCAGTGAGGGACAGGGATTGGACACCGGGGAGCTGTTTTTT. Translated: CASSEGQGLDTGELFF.

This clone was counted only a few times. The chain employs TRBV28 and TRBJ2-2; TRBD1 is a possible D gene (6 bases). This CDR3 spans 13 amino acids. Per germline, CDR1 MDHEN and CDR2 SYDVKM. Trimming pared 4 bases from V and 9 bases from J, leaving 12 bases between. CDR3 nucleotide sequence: TGTGCCAGCAGTTCAGCAGGGGTGAGGGAGCTGTTTTTT. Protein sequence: CASSSAGVRELFF.

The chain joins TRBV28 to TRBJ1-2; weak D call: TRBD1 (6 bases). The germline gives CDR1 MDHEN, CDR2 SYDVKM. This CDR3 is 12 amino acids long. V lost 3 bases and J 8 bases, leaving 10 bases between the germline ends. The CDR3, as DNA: TGTGCCAGCAGTTTCGCACAGGGAGGCTACACCTTC. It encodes CASSFAQGGYTF.

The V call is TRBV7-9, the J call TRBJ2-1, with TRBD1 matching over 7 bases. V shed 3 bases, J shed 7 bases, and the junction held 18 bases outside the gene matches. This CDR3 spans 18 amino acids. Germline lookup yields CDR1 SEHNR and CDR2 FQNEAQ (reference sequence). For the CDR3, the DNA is TGTGCCAGCAGCTTTGGGACAGCACAGGGAGTTCGGTTGAATGAGCAGTTCTTC. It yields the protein CASSFGTAQGVRLNEQFF.

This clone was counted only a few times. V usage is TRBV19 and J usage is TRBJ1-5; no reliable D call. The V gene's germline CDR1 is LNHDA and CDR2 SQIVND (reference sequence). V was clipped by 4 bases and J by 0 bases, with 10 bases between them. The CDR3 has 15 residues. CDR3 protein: CASSTPGFSNQPQHF. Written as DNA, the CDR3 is TGTGCCAGTAGTACACCGGGATTTAGCAATCAGCCCCAGCATTTT.

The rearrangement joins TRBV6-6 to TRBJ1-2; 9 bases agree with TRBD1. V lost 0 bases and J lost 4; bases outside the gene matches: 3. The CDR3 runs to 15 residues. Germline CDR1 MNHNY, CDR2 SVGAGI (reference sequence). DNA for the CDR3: TGTGCCAGCAGTTACTCACGACAGGGGGTCTATGGCTACACCTTC. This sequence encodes CASSYSRQGVYGYTF.

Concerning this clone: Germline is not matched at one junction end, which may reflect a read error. Here the CDR3 reads CAGSRPAELEGYTF. In DNA, the CDR3 is TGTGCCGGCAGCCGCCCCGCAGAGTTGGAGGGCTACACCTTC. This sequence joins TRBV5-4 and TRBJ1-2, with D uncertain. Germline loops: CDR1 SGHNT, CDR2 YYREEE (reference sequence). This CDR3 region has 14 residues.

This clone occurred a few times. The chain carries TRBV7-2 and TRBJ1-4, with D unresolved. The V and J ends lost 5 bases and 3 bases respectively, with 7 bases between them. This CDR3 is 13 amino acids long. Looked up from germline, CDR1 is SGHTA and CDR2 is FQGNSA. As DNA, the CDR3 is TGTGCCAGCAGCCGCGAACCTAATGAAAAACTGTTTTTT. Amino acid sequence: CASSREPNEKLFF.

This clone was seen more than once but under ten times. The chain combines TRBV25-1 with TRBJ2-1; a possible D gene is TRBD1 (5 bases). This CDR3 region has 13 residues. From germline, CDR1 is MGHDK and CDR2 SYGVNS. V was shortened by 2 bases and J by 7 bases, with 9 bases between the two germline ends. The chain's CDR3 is CASSEQGQNEQFF. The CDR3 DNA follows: TGTGCCAGCAGTGAACAGGGCCAAAATGAGCAGTTCTTC. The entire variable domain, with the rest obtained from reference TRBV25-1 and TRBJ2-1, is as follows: EADIYQTPRYLVIGTGKKITLECSQTMGHDKMYWYQQDPGMELHLIHYSYGVNSTEKGDLSSESTVSRIRTEHFPLTLESARPSHTSQYLCASSEQGQNEQFFGPGTRLTVL.

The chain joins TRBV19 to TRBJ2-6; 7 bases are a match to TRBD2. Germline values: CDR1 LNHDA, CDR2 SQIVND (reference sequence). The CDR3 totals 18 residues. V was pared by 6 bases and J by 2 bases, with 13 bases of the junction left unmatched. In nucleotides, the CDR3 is TGTGCCAGTAGCCCCCCCCTGGGGGGGTTTGCTGGGGCCAACGTCCTGACTTTC. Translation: CASSPPLGGFAGANVLTF.

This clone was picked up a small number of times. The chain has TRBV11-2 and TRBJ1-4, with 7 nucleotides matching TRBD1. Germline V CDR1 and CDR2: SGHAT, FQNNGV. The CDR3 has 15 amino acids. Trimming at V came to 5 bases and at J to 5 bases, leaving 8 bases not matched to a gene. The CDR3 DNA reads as TGTGCCAGCAGCCCAAGGGGGCTCTCAAATGAAAAACTGTTTTTT. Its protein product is CASSPRGLSNEKLFF.

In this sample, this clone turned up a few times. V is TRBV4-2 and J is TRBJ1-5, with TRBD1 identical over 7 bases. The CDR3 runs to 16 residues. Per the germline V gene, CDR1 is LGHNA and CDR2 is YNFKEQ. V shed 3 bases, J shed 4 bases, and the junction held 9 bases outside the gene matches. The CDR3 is CASSQTGIDGNQPQHF. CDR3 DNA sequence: TGTGCCAGCAGCCAGACAGGGATTGACGGGAATCAGCCCCAGCATTTT.

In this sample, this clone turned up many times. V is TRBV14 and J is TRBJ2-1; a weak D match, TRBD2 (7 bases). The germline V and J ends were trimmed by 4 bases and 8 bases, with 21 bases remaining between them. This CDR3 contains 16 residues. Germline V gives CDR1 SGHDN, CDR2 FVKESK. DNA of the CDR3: TGTGCCAGCAGCCGTCTAGGGGGGGAAAATATAGATGAGCAGTTCTTC. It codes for CASSRLGGENIDEQFF.